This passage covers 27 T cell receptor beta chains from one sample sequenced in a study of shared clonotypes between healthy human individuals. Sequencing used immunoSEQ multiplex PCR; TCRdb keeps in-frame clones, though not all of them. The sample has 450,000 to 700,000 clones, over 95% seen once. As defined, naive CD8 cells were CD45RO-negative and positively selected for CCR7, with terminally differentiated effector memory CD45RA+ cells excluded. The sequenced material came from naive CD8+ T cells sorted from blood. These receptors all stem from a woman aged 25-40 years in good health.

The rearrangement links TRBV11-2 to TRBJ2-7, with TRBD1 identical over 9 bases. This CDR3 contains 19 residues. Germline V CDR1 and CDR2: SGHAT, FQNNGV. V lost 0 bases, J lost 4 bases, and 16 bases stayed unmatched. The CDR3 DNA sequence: TGTGCCAGCAGCTTAGACCAGAGCCCTATGGCCGGGACAGGGTACGAGCAGTACTTC. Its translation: CASSLDQSPMAGTGYEQYF.

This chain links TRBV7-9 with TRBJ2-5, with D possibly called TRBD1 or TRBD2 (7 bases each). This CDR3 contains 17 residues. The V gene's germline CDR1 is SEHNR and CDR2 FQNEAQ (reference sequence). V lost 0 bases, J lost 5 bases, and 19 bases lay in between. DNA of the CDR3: TGTGCCAGCAGCTTAGCGTCAGGGGGAGGGCCAGGGGAGACCCAGTACTTC. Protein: CASSLASGGGPGETQYF.

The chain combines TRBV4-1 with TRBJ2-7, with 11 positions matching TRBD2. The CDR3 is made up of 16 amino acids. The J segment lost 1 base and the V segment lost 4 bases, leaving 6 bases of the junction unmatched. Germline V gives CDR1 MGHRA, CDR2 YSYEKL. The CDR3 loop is CASSLAGTSGSYEQYF. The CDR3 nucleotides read TGCGCCAGCAGCCTCGCCGGGACTAGCGGTTCCTACGAGCAGTACTTC.

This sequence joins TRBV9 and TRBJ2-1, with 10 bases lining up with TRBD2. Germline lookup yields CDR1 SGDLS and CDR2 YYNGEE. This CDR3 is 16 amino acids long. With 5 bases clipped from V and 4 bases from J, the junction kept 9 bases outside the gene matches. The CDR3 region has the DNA TGTGCCAGCAGTGAAAGCGGGAGGGGACCTTACAATGAGCAGTTCTTC. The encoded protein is CASSESGRGPYNEQFF.

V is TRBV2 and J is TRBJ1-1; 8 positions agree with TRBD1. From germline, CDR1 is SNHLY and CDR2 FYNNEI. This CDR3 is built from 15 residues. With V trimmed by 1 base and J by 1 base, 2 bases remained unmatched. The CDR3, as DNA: TGTGCCAGCAGTGAAGGACAGGGGACGAACACTGAAGCTTTCTTT. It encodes CASSEGQGTNTEAFF.

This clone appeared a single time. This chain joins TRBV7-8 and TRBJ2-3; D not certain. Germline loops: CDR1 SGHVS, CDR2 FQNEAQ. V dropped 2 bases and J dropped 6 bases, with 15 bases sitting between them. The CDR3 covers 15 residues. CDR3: CASSLSVLDSDTQYF. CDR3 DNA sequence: TGTGCCAGCAGCTTAAGTGTCCTAGATTCCGATACGCAGTATTTT.

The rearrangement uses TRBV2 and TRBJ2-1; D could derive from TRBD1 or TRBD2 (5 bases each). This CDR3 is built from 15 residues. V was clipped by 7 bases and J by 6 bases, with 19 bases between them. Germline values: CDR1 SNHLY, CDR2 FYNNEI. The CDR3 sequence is CASNGGEGPLNEQFF. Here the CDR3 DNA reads TGTGCCAGCAATGGGGGAGAGGGACCCCTCAATGAGCAGTTCTTC.

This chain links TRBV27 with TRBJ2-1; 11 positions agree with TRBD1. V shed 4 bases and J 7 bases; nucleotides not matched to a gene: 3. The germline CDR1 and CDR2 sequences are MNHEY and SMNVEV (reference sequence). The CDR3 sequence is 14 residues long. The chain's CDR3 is CASSWTGGYNEQFF. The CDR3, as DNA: TGTGCCAGCAGTTGGACAGGGGGCTATAATGAGCAGTTCTTC.

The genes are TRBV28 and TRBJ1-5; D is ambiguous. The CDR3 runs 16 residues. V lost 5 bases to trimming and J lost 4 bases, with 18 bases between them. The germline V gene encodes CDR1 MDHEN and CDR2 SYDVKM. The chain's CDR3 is CASSIPGPTPNQPQHF. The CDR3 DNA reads TGTGCCAGCAGTATCCCGGGTCCAACACCTAATCAGCCCCAGCATTTT.

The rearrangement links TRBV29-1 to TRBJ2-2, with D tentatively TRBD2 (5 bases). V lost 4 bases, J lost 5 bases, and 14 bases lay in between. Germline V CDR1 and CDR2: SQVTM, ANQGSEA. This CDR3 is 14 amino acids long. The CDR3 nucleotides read TGCAGCGTTGTTGGTCTAGCCCCGACCGGGGAGCTGTTTTTT. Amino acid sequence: CSVVGLAPTGELFF.

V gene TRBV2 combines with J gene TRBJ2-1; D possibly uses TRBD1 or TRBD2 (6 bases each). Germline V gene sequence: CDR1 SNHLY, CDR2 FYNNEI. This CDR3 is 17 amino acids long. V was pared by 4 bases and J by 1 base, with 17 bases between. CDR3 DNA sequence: TGTGCCAGCAGTGCTATCGGGGGCTCTCATTCCTACAATGAGCAGTTCTTC. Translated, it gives CASSAIGGSHSYNEQFF.

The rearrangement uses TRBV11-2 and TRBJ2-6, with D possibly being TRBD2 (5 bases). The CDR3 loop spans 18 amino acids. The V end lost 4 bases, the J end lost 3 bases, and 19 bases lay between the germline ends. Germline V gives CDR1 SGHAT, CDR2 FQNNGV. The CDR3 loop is CASSSRDGVLLGANVLTF. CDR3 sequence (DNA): TGTGCCAGCAGCTCACGGGATGGAGTTCTGCTTGGGGCCAACGTCCTGACTTTC.

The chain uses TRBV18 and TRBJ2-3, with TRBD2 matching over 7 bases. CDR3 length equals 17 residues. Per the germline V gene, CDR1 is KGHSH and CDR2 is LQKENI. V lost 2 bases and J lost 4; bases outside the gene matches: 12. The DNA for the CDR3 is TGTGCCAGCTCACCAATGGGTGCGGGAGAAGGAGCAGATACGCAGTATTTT. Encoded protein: CASSPMGAGEGADTQYF.

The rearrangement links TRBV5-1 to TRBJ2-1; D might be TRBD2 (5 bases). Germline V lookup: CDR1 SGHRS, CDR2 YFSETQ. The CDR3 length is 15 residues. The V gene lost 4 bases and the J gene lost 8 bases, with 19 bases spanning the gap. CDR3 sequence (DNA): TGCGCCAGCAGCCAGACCCGGGGAGTAGTTGATGAGCAGTTCTTC. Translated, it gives CASSQTRGVVDEQFF. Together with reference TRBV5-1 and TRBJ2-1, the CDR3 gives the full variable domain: KAGVTQTPRYLIKTRGQQVTLSCSPISGHRSVSWYQQTPGQGLQFLFEYFSETQRNKGNFPGRFSGRQFSNSRSEMNVSTLELGDSALYLCASSQTRGVVDEQFFGPGTRLTVL.

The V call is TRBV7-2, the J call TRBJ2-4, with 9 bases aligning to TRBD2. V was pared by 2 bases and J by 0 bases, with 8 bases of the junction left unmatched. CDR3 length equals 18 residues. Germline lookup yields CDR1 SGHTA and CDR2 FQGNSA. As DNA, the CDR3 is TGTGCCAGCAGCTTATTGGCGGGAGGGCCAGAAGCCAAAAACATTCAGTACTTC. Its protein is CASSLLAGGPEAKNIQYF. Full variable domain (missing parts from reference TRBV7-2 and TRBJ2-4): GAGVSQSPSNKVTEKGKDVELRCDPISGHTALYWYRQSLGQGLEFLIYFQGNSAPDKSGLPSDRFSAERTGGSVSTLTIQRTQQEDSAVYLCASSLLAGGPEAKNIQYFGAGTRLSVL.

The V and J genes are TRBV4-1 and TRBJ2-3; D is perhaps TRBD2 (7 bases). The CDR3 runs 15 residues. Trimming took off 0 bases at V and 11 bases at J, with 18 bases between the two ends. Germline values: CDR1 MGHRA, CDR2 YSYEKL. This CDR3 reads CASSQDGGGSPGQYF. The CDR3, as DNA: TGCGCCAGCAGCCAAGATGGGGGCGGGAGTCCTGGGCAGTATTTT.

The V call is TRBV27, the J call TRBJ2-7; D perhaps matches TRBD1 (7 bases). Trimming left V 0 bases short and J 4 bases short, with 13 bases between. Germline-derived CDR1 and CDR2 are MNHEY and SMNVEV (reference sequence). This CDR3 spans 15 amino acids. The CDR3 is CASSLSEGARYEQYF. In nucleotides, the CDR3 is TGTGCCAGCAGTTTATCGGAGGGGGCGAGATACGAGCAGTACTTC.

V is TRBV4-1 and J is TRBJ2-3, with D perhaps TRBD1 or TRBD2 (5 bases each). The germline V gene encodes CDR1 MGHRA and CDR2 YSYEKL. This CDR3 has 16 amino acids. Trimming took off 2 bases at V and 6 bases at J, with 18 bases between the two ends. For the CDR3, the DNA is TGCGCCAGCAGCCAAAGGGATGGGACCCCTCCCGATACGCAGTATTTT. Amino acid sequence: CASSQRDGTPPDTQYF.

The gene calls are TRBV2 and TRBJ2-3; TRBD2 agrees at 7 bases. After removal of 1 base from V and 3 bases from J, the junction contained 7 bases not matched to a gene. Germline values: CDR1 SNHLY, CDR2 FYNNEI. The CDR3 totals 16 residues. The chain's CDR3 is CASSEVDLAVTDTQYF. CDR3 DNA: TGTGCCAGCAGTGAAGTAGATCTAGCGGTTACAGATACGCAGTATTTT.

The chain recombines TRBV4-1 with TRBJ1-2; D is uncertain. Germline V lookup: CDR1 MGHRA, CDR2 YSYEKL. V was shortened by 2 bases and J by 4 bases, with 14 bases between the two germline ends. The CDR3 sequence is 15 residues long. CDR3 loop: CASSQTLPGAYGYTF. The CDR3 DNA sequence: TGCGCCAGCAGCCAAACGCTCCCTGGTGCCTATGGCTACACCTTC.

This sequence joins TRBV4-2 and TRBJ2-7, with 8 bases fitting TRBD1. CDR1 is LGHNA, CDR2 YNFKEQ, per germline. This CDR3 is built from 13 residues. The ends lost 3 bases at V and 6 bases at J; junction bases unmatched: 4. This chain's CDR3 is CASSHGQGSEQYF. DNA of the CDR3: TGTGCCAGCAGCCACGGACAGGGAAGCGAGCAGTACTTC.

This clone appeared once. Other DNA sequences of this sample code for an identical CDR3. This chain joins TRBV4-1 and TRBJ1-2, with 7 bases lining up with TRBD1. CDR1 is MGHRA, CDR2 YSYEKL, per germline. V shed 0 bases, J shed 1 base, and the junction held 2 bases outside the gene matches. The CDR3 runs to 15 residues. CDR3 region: CASSQDRGLNYGYTF. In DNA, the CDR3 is TGCGCCAGCAGCCAAGATAGGGGGCTTAACTATGGCTACACCTTC.

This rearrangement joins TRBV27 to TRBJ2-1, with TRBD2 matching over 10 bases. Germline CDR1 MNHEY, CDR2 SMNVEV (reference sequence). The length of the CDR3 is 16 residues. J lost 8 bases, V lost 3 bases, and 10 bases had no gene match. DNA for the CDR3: TGTGCCAGCAGTTTTACCACTAGCGGGAAGCGCGATGAGCAGTTCTTC. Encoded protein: CASSFTTSGKRDEQFF.

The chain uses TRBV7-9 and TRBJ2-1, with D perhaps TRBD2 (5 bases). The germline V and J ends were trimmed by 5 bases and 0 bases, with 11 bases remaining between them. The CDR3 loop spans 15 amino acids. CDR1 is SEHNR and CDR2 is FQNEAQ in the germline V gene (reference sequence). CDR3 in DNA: TGTGCCAGCAGCCCCCCTAGCAACTCCTACAATGAGCAGTTCTTC. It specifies CASSPPSNSYNEQFF. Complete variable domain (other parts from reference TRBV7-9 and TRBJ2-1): DTGVSQNPRHKITKRGQNVTFRCDPISEHNRLYWYRQTLGQGPEFLTYFQNEAQLEKSRLLSDRFSAERPKGSFSTLEIQRTEQGDSAMYLCASSPPSNSYNEQFFGPGTRLTVL.

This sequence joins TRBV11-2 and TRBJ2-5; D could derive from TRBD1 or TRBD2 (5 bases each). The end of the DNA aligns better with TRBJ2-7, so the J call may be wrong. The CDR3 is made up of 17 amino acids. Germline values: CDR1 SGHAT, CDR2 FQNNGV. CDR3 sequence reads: CASSLGPYPGRSYEQYF. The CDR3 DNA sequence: TGTGCCAGCAGCTTAGGCCCCTATCCGGGACGATCCTACGAGCAGTACTTC.

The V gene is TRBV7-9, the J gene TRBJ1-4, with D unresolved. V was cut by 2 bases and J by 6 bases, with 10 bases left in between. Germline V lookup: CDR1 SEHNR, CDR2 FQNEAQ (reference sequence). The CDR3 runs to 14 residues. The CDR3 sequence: CASSLHLEHEKLFF. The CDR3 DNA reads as TGTGCCAGCAGCTTACATTTGGAACATGAAAAACTGTTTTTT.

CDR3 bases: TGCGCCAGCAGCCCCCGGGACAGGTACTACGAGCAGTACTTC. This gives the protein CASSPRDRYYEQYF. The V call is TRBV23-1, the J call TRBJ2-7, with 8 nucleotides matching TRBD1. TRBV23-1 qualifies as an ORF whose function is uncertain. Unmatched junction bases numbered 7, after V lost 6 bases and J lost 3 bases. CDR3 size: 14 residues.